The 28 T cell receptor beta chains listed next were all sequenced from one sample in a study of naive and memory T cell subsets. Blood and skin TCR RNA was reverse transcribed with alpha and beta constant primers. TCRdb re-derived calls from the 5' RACE reads in MiXCR, one entry per CDR3 protein. The sample carries 20,000 to 30,000 distinct CDR3 sequences, roughly a quarter recorded once. Whole blood, roughly 2.5 ml, came from adult healthy volunteers. The source is a female donor in good health.

J is TRBJ2-5 and V is TRBV7-3; D uncertain. V was clipped by 6 bases and J by 1 base, with 9 bases between them. The CDR3 is 13 amino acids. Germline CDR1 and CDR2: SGHTA and FQGTGA. The CDR3 is CASSPTPQETQYF. In DNA, the CDR3 is TGTGCCAGCAGTCCGACCCCCCAAGAGACCCAGTACTTC.

This clonotype is judged medium-sized. J is TRBJ2-6 and V is TRBV29-1, with D tentatively TRBD1 (6 bases). Germline CDR1 reads SQVTM; CDR2 reads ANQGSEA. The CDR3 runs to 14 residues. Trimming left V 7 bases short and J 4 bases short, with 14 bases between. DNA of the CDR3: TGCAGCGCAAGAACAGGGACCGGGGCCAACGTCCTGACTTTC. Protein: CSARTGTGANVLTF.

This clonotype was detected ten times or more. The V gene is TRBV20-1, the J gene TRBJ2-7; TRBD1 matches 7 bases. The length of the CDR3 is 12 residues. The V gene end was trimmed by 2 bases and the J gene end by 5 bases; junction bases not matched to a gene: 3. In germline, CDR1 is DFQATT, CDR2 SNEGSKA (reference sequence). CDR3 residues: CSARPQGDEQYF. CDR3 sequence (DNA): TGCAGTGCTAGACCTCAGGGGGACGAGCAGTACTTC.

This clonotype was counted ten times or more. V is TRBV15 and J is TRBJ1-1, with 10 bases that match TRBD1. The ends lost 1 base at V and 4 bases at J; junction bases unmatched: 6. The CDR3 is made up of 16 amino acids. Germline CDR1 and CDR2: LNHNV and YYDKDF (reference sequence). The CDR3 DNA follows: TGTGCCACCAGCAGAGGACAGGGGGCCATCGTCACTGAAGCTTTCTTT. Protein: CATSRGQGAIVTEAFF.

This clonotype has just a few counts. The J gene is TRBJ1-1, the V gene TRBV20-1; 8 nucleotides match TRBD1. This CDR3 comprises 15 residues. Trimming removed 2 bases from V and 0 bases from J; junction bases left unmatched: 5. Germline-derived CDR1 and CDR2 are DFQATT and SNEGSKA (reference sequence). CDR3 sequence (DNA): TGCAGTGCTAGACAACGACAGGGGCTGAACACTGAAGCTTTCTTT. Residues: CSARQRQGLNTEAFF.

This clonotype came up a few times. The chain has TRBV7-6 and TRBJ1-3, with 9 bases identical to TRBD1. With V trimmed by 4 bases and J by 2 bases, 12 bases remained unmatched. Germline CDR1 and CDR2: SGHVS and FNYEAQ. CDR3 length: 18 amino acids. The CDR3, as DNA: TGTGCCAGCAGCTCGCGCCTCCGGGACAGGGCGGCTGGAAACACCATATATTTT. Translation: CASSSRLRDRAAGNTIYF.

This rearrangement joins TRBV7-9 to TRBJ1-1; TRBD1 matches at 9 bases. The V and J ends lost 5 bases and 3 bases, in that order; junction bases with no gene match: 4. CDR3 size: 14 residues. Germline V gives CDR1 SEHNR, CDR2 FQNEAQ (reference sequence). The CDR3 loop is CASSRDREDTEAFF. CDR3 nucleotide sequence: TGTGCCAGCAGCCGGGACAGGGAGGACACTGAAGCTTTCTTT. The whole variable domain, filled in from reference TRBV7-9 and TRBJ1-1, reads DTGVSQNPRHKITKRGQNVTFRCDPISEHNRLYWYRQTLGQGPEFLTYFQNEAQLEKSRLLSDRFSAERPKGSFSTLEIQRTEQGDSAMYLCASSRDREDTEAFFGQGTRLTVV.

This clonotype is medium-sized within its sample. This chain connects TRBV7-2 to TRBJ1-1; tentatively, D is TRBD1 (5 bases). This CDR3 is 15 amino acids long. V was cut by 5 bases and J by 6 bases, with 19 bases left in between. The germline gives CDR1 SGHTA, CDR2 FQGNSA. The CDR3 DNA reads as TGTGCCAGCAGCCAAAGACAGTCGGGGCGCTCTGAAGCTTTCTTT. Residues: CASSQRQSGRSEAFF.

This sequence joins TRBV7-2 and TRBJ2-3; D unclear. The ends were cut back, 5 bases at V and 1 base at J, with 10 bases in the middle. The germline CDR1 and CDR2 sequences are SGHTA and FQGNSA. The CDR3 runs 14 residues. Written as DNA, the CDR3 is TGTGCCAGCAGCCCTAGAGCAGGCACAGATACGCAGTATTTT. This gives the protein CASSPRAGTDTQYF.

CDR3 bases: TGTGCCAGCAGTTACGGCAGGGGCGAGACCCAGTACTTC. It codes for CASSYGRGETQYF. The chain recombines TRBV6-5 with TRBJ2-5, with D possibly TRBD1 on 6 matching bases. CDR1 is MNHEY, CDR2 SVGAGI, per germline. The CDR3 is made up of 13 amino acids. V was shortened by 2 bases and J by 5 bases, with 9 bases between the two germline ends.

This clonotype was detected only a few times. This rearrangement joins TRBV11-2 to TRBJ2-7; 14 nucleotides agree with TRBD2. This CDR3 has 15 amino acids. The junction had 3 bases not matched to a gene; V was cut back by 5 bases and J by 3 bases. Germline values: CDR1 SGHAT, CDR2 FQNNGV. CDR3 nucleotides: TGTGCCAGCAGCCCGGGACTAGCGGGAGTCTACGAGCAGTACTTC. It is translated as CASSPGLAGVYEQYF. Full variable domain (rest looked up from reference TRBV11-2 and TRBJ2-7): EAGVAQSPRYKIIEKRQSVAFWCNPISGHATLYWYQQILGQGPKLLIQFQNNGVVDDSQLPKDRFSAERLKGVDSTLKIQPAKLEDSAVYLCASSPGLAGVYEQYFGPGTRLTVT.

In its sample, this clonotype ranks as medium-sized. The chain employs TRBV7-3 and TRBJ2-1; TRBD2 is a possible D gene (5 bases). V lost 1 base and J lost 8, with 9 bases in between. The germline gives CDR1 SGHTA, CDR2 FQGTGA. The CDR3 sequence is 13 residues long. The CDR3 nucleotides read TGTGCCAGCAGCTTAAAAGTCGGGGATGAGCAGTTCTTC. This encodes CASSLKVGDEQFF.

In its sample, this clonotype ranks as medium-sized. The chain is built from TRBV11-2 and TRBJ2-7; D remains ambiguous. Trimming removed 0 bases from V and 0 bases from J, with 9 bases in between. The CDR3 loop spans 15 amino acids. CDR1 SGHAT and CDR2 FQNNGV come from the germline V gene. The CDR3 sequence is CASSLEYDPSYEQYF. Written as DNA, the CDR3 is TGTGCCAGCAGCTTAGAGTACGACCCCTCCTACGAGCAGTACTTC.

There are many counts of this clonotype. The CDR3 spells CASSLVLGSGANVLTF. The CDR3 DNA follows: TGCGCCAGCAGCCTGGTTTTGGGGTCTGGGGCCAACGTCCTGACTTTC. V gene TRBV5-1 combines with J gene TRBJ2-6; no clear D gene. The CDR3 consists of 16 residues. V lost 4 bases to trimming and J lost 1 base, with 12 bases between them. Germline V gene sequence: CDR1 SGHRS, CDR2 YFSETQ.

This sequence joins TRBV6-6 and TRBJ2-1; D is perhaps TRBD1 (6 bases). The CDR3 is 12 residues long. Germline loops: CDR1 MNHNY, CDR2 SVGAGI (reference sequence). V lost 6 bases and J lost 6, with 9 bases in between. The chain's CDR3 is CASSPGANEQFF. Here the CDR3 DNA reads TGTGCCAGCAGCCCAGGGGCCAATGAGCAGTTCTTC.

The chain uses TRBV29-1 and TRBJ2-7, with 10 bases that match TRBD2. The CDR3 runs to 14 residues. V shed 5 bases, J shed 0 bases, and the junction held 4 bases outside the gene matches. Germline loops: CDR1 SQVTM, CDR2 ANQGSEA. The CDR3 DNA reads TGCAGCGTTACCTCTAGCGGGAGCTCCTACGAGCAGTACTTC. Encoded protein: CSVTSSGSSYEQYF.

This clonotype has just a few counts. The CDR3 reads CSARGINTEAFF. Written as DNA, the CDR3 is TGCAGTGCTAGGGGGATAAACACTGAAGCTTTCTTT. The gene calls are TRBV20-1 and TRBJ1-1, with D uncertain. The CDR3 runs to 12 residues. Trimming removed 3 bases at V and 2 bases at J, with 7 bases between. CDR1 is DFQATT and CDR2 is SNEGSKA in the germline V gene (reference sequence).

The sample holds a few counts of this clonotype. DNA for the CDR3: TGTGCCAGCAGCCATATCCTCCCGGACAGTGAAGGCGAGCAGTACTTC. This sequence encodes CASSHILPDSEGEQYF. The chain has TRBV3-1 and TRBJ2-7; D may be TRBD1 (6 bases). This CDR3 region has 16 residues. V lost 3 bases, J lost 6 bases, and 21 bases lay in between. CDR1 LGHDT and CDR2 YNNKEL come from the germline V gene (reference sequence).

With regard to this clonotype: A much larger clone differs by one base, so this may be a read error. The rearrangement links TRBV29-1 to TRBJ2-5; maybe TRBD2 (5 bases). The CDR3 sequence is 13 residues long. The V end was cut by 1 base, the J end by 9 bases, with 15 bases between. CDR1 and CDR2 from the germline V gene are SQVTM and ANQGSEA. CDR3 sequence: CSVEARLTEAQYF. DNA of the CDR3: TGCAGCGTTGAAGCGAGACTAACGGAGGCCCAGTACTTC.

J is TRBJ2-3 and V is TRBV20-1; the D is unclear. The V and J ends lost 0 bases and 2 bases respectively, with 12 bases between them. This CDR3 comprises 15 residues. Per the germline V gene, CDR1 is DFQATT and CDR2 is SNEGSKA (reference sequence). The CDR3, as DNA: TGCAGTGCTAGAGATCCTGTAGGGATCACAGATACGCAGTATTTT. Protein sequence: CSARDPVGITDTQYF.

As regards this clonotype: Germline is not matched at one junction end, which may reflect a read error. The chain carries TRBV20-1 and TRBJ1-2, with TRBD1 identical over 9 bases. Germline CDR1 reads DFQATT; CDR2 reads SNEGSKA (reference sequence). CDR3 size: 13 residues. CDR3 in amino acids: CSARPTGGSGDTF. DNA of the CDR3: TGCAGTGCTAGACCTACAGGGGGCTCTGGCGACACCTTC.

The rearrangement joins TRBV6-6 to TRBJ2-5; unclear D gene. The CDR3 has 14 residues. The ends were cut back, 2 bases at V and 3 bases at J, with 10 bases in the middle. Germline V gene data show CDR1 as MNHNY and CDR2 as SVGAGI (reference sequence). The DNA of the CDR3 is TGTGCCAGCAGTTACGGCCACTTAAAAGAGACCCAGTACTTC. Amino acids: CASSYGHLKETQYF.

The rearrangement links TRBV6-4 to TRBJ2-6, with no clear D. Trimming cost V 5 bases and J 6 bases, with 11 bases left between them. The CDR3 totals 14 residues. The germline CDR1 and CDR2 sequences are MRHNA and SNTAGT. CDR3 nucleotide sequence: TGTGCCAGCAGTCAAGGCTCGGAGGCCAACGTCCTGACTTTC. Protein product: CASSQGSEANVLTF.

The chain uses TRBV12-3 or TRBV12-4 and TRBJ1-6, with 11 bases that match TRBD1. Germline trimming cut 5 bases from V and 7 bases from J; bases unmatched to any gene: 1. The CDR3 has 14 residues. CDR3 sequence: CASSGTGGNSPLHF. CDR3 nucleotides: TGTGCCAGCAGTGGGACAGGGGGGAATTCACCCCTCCACTTT.

Many counts were recorded for this clonotype. This sequence joins TRBV20-1 and TRBJ2-1; perhaps TRBD2 as D (5 bases). The germline gives CDR1 DFQATT, CDR2 SNEGSKA (reference sequence). The CDR3 is made up of 15 amino acids. Deletions cut 5 bases from V and 2 bases from J, with 16 bases between. The CDR3: CSAPTGTRAYNEQFF. DNA for the CDR3: TGCAGTGCTCCAACGGGAACGCGAGCCTACAATGAGCAGTTCTTC.

To note about this clonotype: Germline and junction disagree at one end, which may indicate a read error. The chain recombines TRBV9 with TRBJ1-6, with 7 nucleotides matching TRBD1. The CDR3 totals 14 residues. The germline gives CDR1 SGDLS, CDR2 YYNGEE. CDR3 sequence (DNA): TGTGTCAGCAGCGCAAGGGACAGAAATTCACCCCTACACTTT. This codes for CVSSARDRNSPLHF.

This rearrangement joins TRBV20-1 to TRBJ2-4, with a possible D match to TRBD2 (5 bases). This CDR3 is 13 amino acids long. V dropped 2 bases and J dropped 1 base, with 6 bases sitting between them. Germline-derived CDR1 and CDR2 are DFQATT and SNEGSKA (reference sequence). The CDR3 nucleotides read TGCAGTGCTAGAAGGGAGGCCAAAAACATTCAGTACTTC. Its protein is CSARREAKNIQYF.

There are many counts of this clonotype. The genes are TRBV4-3 and TRBJ2-2; D gene uncertain. The CDR3 spans 13 residues. The V end was cut by 1 base, the J end by 4 bases, with 4 bases between. Germline V lookup: CDR1 LGHNA, CDR2 YSLEER. As DNA, the CDR3 is TGCGCCAGCAGCCAAGTCGTCACCGGGGAGCTGTTTTTT. The encoded protein is CASSQVVTGELFF.